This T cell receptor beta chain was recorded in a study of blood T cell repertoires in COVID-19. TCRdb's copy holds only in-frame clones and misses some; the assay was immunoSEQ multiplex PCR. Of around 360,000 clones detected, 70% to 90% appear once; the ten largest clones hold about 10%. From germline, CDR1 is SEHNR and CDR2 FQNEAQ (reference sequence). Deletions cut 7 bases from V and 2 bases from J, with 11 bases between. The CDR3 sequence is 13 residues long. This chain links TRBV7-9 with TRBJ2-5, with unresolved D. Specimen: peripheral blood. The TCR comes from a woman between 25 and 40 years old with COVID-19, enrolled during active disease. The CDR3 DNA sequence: TGTGCCAGCACGCCCAGGCAGCAAGAGACCCAGTACTTC. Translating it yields CASTPRQQETQYF.